This T cell receptor beta chain was recorded in a study of PD-1 blockade in mismatch repair-deficient tumors. Study-wide points: Rapid post-treatment expansion, then contraction, generally preceding radiologic response, marked tumor-resident clones.

Some clones are missing from TCRdb's copy, which holds only in-frame ones; the method was immunoSEQ multiplex PCR. The table has approximately 16,000 clones, under 90% seen once. This clone has just one count. What it recognizes is unknown. The CDR3 has 18 residues. Germline assignment: CDR1 SGHRS and CDR2 YFSETQ. The V segment lost 0 bases and the J segment 9 bases; nucleotides outside the gene matches: 17. This receptor was identified in an adult with mismatch repair-deficient cancer. The V and J genes are TRBV5-1 and TRBJ2-1; 8 bases are shared with TRBD2. The sample consisted of PBMCs, taken roughly 23 weeks after starting pembrolizumab. DNA for the CDR3: TGCGCCAGCAGCTTGGCGGCTAGCGGGCCCACCAACAATATTGAGCAGTTCTTC. Its protein is CASSLAASGPTNNIEQFF.